The clone carrying this T cell receptor (beta chain) was observed at least ten times. Genomic DNA templated the TCR beta VDJ and CDR3 profiling. MiXCR, applied by TCRdb to the reads, yields one record per CDR3 protein. The profile shows hundreds of thousands of distinct CDR3 sequences, 45% to 65% of them singletons. An expansion of CD8+CD57+ cells by flow cytometry had been shown in patients chosen for sequencing. Germline loops: CDR1 SNHLY, CDR2 FYNNEI. The CDR3 has 13 residues. Trimming took 7 bases from V and 2 from J, leaving 11 bases between them. The sample comes from a study of CD8+CD57+ T cells in acquired aplastic anemia.

This rearrangement joins TRBV2 to TRBJ1-2, with D hard to call. This TCR came from a human donor with aplastic anemia. Sequencing input: sorted CD4+, CD8+, or CD8+CD57+ T cells (not recorded which) from PBMCs. The CDR3 sequence is CASTSARNYGYTF. The CDR3 bases are TGTGCCAGCACGTCAGCCAGAAACTATGGCTACACCTTC.